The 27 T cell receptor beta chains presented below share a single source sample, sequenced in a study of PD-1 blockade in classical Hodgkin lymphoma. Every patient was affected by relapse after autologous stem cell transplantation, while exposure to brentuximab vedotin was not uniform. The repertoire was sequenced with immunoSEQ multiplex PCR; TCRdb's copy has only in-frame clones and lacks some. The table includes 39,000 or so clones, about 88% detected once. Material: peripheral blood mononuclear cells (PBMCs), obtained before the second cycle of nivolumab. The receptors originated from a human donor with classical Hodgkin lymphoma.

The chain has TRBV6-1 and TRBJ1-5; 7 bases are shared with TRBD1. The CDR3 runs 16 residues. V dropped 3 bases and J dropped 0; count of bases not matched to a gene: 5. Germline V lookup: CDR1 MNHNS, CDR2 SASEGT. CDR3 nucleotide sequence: TGTGCCAGCAGTGATAGGGGACAGAATAGCAATCAGCCCCAGCATTTT. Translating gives CASSDRGQNSNQPQHF.

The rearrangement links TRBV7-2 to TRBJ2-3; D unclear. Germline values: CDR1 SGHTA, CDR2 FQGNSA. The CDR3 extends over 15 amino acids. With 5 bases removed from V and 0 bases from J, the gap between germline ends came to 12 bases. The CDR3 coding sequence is TGTGCCAGCAGCCGTCTAGAAAGGAGCACAGATACGCAGTATTTT. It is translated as CASSRLERSTDTQYF.

The CDR3 DNA reads as TGTGCCAGCAGCCCCGTTCCCGGGCCTAACTATGGCTACACCTTC. Translation gives CASSPVPGPNYGYTF. The V call is TRBV7-2, the J call TRBJ1-2; D is uncertain. V was pared by 5 bases and J by 0 bases, with 13 bases between. This CDR3 region has 15 residues. CDR1 SGHTA and CDR2 FQGNSA come from the germline V gene.

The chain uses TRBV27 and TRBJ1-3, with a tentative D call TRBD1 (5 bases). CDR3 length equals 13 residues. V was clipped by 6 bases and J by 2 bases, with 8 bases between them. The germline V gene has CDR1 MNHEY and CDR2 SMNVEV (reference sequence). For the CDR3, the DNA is TGTGCCAGCAGGGACATTCCTGGAAACACCATATATTTT. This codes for CASRDIPGNTIYF.

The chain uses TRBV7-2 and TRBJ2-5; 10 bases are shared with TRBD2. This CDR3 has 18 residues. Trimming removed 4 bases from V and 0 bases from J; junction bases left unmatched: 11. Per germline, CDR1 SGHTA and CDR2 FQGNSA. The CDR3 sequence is CASSSSSSGGRYQETQYF. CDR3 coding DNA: TGTGCCAGCAGCTCTAGTTCTAGCGGGGGACGGTACCAAGAGACCCAGTACTTC.

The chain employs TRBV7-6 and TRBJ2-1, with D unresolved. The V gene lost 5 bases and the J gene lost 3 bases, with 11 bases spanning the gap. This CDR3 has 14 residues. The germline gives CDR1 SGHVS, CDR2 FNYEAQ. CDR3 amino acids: CASSRYGGYNEQFF. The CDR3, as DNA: TGTGCCAGCAGCCGTTACGGCGGCTACAATGAGCAGTTCTTC.

The CDR3 protein is CASSLGTGMNTEAFF. CDR3 nucleotide sequence: TGTGCCAGCAGCTTAGGGACAGGGATGAACACTGAAGCTTTCTTT. V usage is TRBV11-2 and J usage is TRBJ1-1, with 8 nucleotides matching TRBD1. CDR1 and CDR2 from the germline V gene are SGHAT and FQNNGV. The CDR3 runs 15 residues. Trimming took 1 base from V and 0 from J; bases not matched to a gene: 1.

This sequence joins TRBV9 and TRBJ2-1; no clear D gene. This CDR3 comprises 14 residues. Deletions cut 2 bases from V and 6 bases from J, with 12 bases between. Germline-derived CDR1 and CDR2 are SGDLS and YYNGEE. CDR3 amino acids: CASSVAGGLNEQFF. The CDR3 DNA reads TGTGCCAGCAGCGTCGCCGGTGGGCTCAATGAGCAGTTCTTC.

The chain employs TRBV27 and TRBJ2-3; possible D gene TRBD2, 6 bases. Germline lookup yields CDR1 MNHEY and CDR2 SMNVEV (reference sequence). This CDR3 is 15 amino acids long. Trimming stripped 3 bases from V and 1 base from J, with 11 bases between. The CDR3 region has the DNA TGTGCCAGCAGTTTGAGAGGCGGGGGCACAGATACGCAGTATTTT. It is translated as CASSLRGGGTDTQYF.

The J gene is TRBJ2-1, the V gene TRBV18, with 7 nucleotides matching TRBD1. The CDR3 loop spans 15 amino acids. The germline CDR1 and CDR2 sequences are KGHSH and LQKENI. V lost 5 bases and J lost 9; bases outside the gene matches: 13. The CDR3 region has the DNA TGTGCCAGCTCAACCGACAGGGCCCTCCGGGGTGAGCAGTTCTTC. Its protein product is CASSTDRALRGEQFF.

CDR3 sequence: CASSLAGGNQPQHF. The CDR3 DNA reads as TGTGCCAGCAGCTTAGCAGGTGGGAATCAGCCCCAGCATTTT. This chain connects TRBV11-2 to TRBJ1-5; D not resolved. The CDR3 consists of 14 residues. The germline V and J ends were trimmed by 1 base and 4 bases, with 8 bases remaining between them. Germline V gene sequence: CDR1 SGHAT, CDR2 FQNNGV.

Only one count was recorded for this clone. The CDR3 region is CSVGPGYEQYF. CDR3 bases: TGCAGCGTGGGACCGGGCTACGAGCAGTACTTC. The V call is TRBV29-1, the J call TRBJ2-7; D may match TRBD1 or TRBD2 (5 bases each). The V end lost 6 bases, the J end lost 3 bases, and 9 bases lay between the germline ends. The germline V gene encodes CDR1 SQVTM and CDR2 ANQGSEA. This CDR3 has 11 amino acids.

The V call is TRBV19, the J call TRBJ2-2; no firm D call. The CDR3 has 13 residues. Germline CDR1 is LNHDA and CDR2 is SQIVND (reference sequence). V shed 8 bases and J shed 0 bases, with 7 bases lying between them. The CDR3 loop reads CASADANTGELFF. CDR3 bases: TGTGCCAGTGCCGACGCGAACACCGGGGAGCTGTTTTTT.

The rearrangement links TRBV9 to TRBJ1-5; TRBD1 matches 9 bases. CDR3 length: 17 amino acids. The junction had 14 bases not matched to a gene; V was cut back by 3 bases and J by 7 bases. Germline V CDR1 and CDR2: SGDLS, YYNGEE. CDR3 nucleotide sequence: TGTGCCAGCAGCGCCCAATTCGGGGGGACAGGGAGGCAGCCCCAGCATTTT. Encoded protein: CASSAQFGGTGRQPQHF.

The CDR3 is CASSSLNEQFF. The CDR3 DNA reads TGCGCCAGCAGCTCACTCAATGAGCAGTTCTTC. This chain links TRBV5-1 with TRBJ2-1; D gene unclear. Germline-derived CDR1 and CDR2 are SGHRS and YFSETQ. The ends were cut back, 3 bases at V and 6 bases at J, with 4 bases in the middle. CDR3 length: 11 amino acids.

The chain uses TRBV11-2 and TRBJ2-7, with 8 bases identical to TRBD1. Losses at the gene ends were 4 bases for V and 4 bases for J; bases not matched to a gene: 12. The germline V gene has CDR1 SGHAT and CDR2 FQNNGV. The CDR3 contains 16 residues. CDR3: CASSSPGRGRRYEQYF. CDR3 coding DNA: TGTGCCAGCAGCTCCCCCGGCAGGGGGCGGAGGTACGAGCAGTACTTC.

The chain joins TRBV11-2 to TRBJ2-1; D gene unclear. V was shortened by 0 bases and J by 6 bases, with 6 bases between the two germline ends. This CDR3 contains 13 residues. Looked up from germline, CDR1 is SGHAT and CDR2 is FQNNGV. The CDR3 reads CASSLDLPNEQFF. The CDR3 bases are TGTGCCAGCAGCTTAGATTTGCCCAATGAGCAGTTCTTC.

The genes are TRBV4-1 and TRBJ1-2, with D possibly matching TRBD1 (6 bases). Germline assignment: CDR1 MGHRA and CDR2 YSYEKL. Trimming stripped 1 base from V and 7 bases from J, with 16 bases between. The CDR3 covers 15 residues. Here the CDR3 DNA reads TGCGCCAGCAGCCAAGTATTAAGGGACACTGTTGGCTACACCTTC. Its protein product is CASSQVLRDTVGYTF.

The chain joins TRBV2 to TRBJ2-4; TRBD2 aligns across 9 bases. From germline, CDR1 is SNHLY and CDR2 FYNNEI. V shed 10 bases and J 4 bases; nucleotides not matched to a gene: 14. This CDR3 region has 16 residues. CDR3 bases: TGTGCCAACCCAAAGGGGCGGGAGGGCCTTAAAAACATTCAGTACTTC. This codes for CANPKGREGLKNIQYF.

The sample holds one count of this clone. CDR3 nucleotides: TGTGCCAGCTCACCACCCGGAAGGACCTCTGGAAACACCATATATTTT. Encoded protein: CASSPPGRTSGNTIYF. V is TRBV18 and J is TRBJ1-3; no clear D gene. CDR1 is KGHSH and CDR2 is LQKENI in the germline V gene. The CDR3 totals 16 residues. Trimming left V 0 bases short and J 0 bases short, with 9 bases between.

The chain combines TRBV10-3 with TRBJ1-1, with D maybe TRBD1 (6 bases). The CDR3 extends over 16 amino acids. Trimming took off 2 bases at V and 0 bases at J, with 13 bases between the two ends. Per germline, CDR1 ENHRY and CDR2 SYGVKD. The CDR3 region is CAISEMGGGVNTEAFF. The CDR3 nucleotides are TGTGCCATCAGTGAGATGGGGGGCGGGGTGAACACTGAAGCTTTCTTT.

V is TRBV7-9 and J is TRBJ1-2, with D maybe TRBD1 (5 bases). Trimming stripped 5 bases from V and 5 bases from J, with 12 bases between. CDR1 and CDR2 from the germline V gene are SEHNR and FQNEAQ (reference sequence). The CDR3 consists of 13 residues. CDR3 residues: CASSHRRGYGYTF. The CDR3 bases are TGTGCCAGCAGCCACAGGAGAGGGTATGGCTACACCTTC.

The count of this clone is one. The CDR3 reads CASSLGGTDSGSPLHF. The DNA for the CDR3 is TGTGCCAGCAGCTTGGGAGGGACAGACTCTGGTTCACCCCTCCACTTT. The V gene is TRBV5-4, the J gene TRBJ1-6, with 7 bases identical to TRBD1. The CDR3 is 16 amino acids. V gave up 0 bases and J gave up 9 bases; unmatched junction bases: 9. Germline V CDR1 and CDR2: SGHNT, YYREEE (reference sequence).

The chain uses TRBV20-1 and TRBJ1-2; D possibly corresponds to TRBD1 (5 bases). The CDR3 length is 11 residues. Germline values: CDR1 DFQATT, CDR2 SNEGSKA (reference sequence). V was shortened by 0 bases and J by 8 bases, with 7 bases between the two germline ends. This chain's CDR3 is CSAREGEGYTF. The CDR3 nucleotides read TGCAGTGCTAGAGAGGGGGAGGGCTACACCTTC.

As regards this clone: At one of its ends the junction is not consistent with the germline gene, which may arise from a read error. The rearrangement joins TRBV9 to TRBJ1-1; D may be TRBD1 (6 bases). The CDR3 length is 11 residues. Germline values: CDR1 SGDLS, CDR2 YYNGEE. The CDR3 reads CASREGGQDIF. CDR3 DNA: TGTGCCAGCAGGGAGGGGGGCCAAGATATCTTT.

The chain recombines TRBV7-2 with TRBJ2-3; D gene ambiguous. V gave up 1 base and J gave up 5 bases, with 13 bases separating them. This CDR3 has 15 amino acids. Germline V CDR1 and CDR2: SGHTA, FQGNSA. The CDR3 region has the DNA TGTGCCAGCAGCTTAGGGCGTTTACTGGGAGATACGCAGTATTTT. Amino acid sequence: CASSLGRLLGDTQYF.

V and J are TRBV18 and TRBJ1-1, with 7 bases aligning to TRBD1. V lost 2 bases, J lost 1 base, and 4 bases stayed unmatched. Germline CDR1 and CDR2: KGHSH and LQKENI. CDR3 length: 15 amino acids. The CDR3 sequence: CASSPKGAGNTEAFF. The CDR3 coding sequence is TGTGCCAGCTCACCAAAGGGGGCTGGGAACACTGAAGCTTTCTTT.